Below, one T cell receptor beta chain is given with its context. In its sample, this clone was seen once. Its cognate antigen has yet to be identified. No per-base quality is available; no much larger clone lies one base away. This sample was taken from a study of blood T cell repertoires in COVID-19 (dated by TCRdb to 2019 to 2021). In terms of the full investigation: The collaborator samples originated in the United States, Italy and Spain and spanned the acute and convalescent phases of COVID-19. The material from the prospective study consisted of cDNA or gDNA derived from T cells, B-cell-depleted T cells, or PBMCs. The dataset comprised deeply sampled blood TCRbeta repertoires from subjects exposed to, actively infected with, or recovered from COVID-19. The repertoires were made available in a free public database intended to serve as a resource for research on the immune response to SARS-CoV-2. Samples were obtained from the ongoing ImmuneRACE study (first 160 participants) and from approximately 1,200 subjects provided by 6 global collaborators. Sample metadata almost always included a de-identified subject ID, COVID-19 status, age in years and sex. Where available, HLA class I and class II types were taken from metadata supplied by the sample provider and were not determined by assay-based typing.

Collaborating institutions collected whole blood in K2EDTA tubes following their own protocols. For TCRbeta analysis, collaborators shipped samples in one of three forms: frozen whole blood, isolated PBMCs, or DNA extracted from either of those sample types. TCRbeta CDR3 regions were amplified from genomic DNA by means of the immunoSEQ Assay, a bias-controlled multiplex PCR. Per the source publication's procedure: Nucleated cell counts per sample were estimated from amplification of reference gene primers within the assay. To quantify the absolute abundance of each unique TCRbeta CDR3 rearrangement, sequence reads were collapsed and filtered. For each sample, productive Simpson clonality was calculated as the square root of Simpson's diversity index over productive rearrangements. TCRdb carries this immuneACCESS record with in-frame sequences only. Its versions omit some clonotypes, under half of them owing to an unresolved V gene in the studies checked, with the rest unexplained. The V and J calls and clone size were taken over from that table, and D and trimming were inferred from the DNA. The table for this sample lists tens of thousands of clones; about 74% of them were counted only once. The ten largest clones take up roughly 27% of the sample.

Study-wide conclusions, independent of this receptor: Clinical and demographic metadata were provided uncurated, with the amount varying by source and participant.

From the cysteine through the phenylalanine, the CDR3 covers 13 amino acids. The only DNA kept is the CDR3, 39 bases in frame from the first base. Relative to germline, V is 1 base shorter and J is 11 bases shorter, with 9 bases between their ends. The germline V gene encodes CDR1 LGHNA and CDR2 YSLEER. Material for sequencing was peripheral blood. The V and J genes are TRBV4-3 and TRBJ1-6; the D gene is perhaps TRBD1, from 5 matching bases. This clonotype originated in a woman older than 75 with acute or convalescent COVID-19. The CDR3 region: CASSQVARAPLHF. The nucleotides are TGCGCCAGCAGCCAAGTGGCCAGGGCACCCCTCCACTTT.